This entry lists 21 T cell receptor beta chains sequenced from one sample in a study of control samples from healthy donors and cancer patients. Some clones are missing from TCRdb's copy, which holds only in-frame ones; the method was immunoSEQ multiplex PCR. The sample includes around 94,000 clones, around 87% of them seen just once. Source material: blood. Receptor source: a woman aged 45-60 years in good health.

This sequence joins TRBV9 and TRBJ1-1; D is possibly TRBD1 (5 bases). Looked up from germline, CDR1 is SGDLS and CDR2 is YYNGEE. Trimming pared 1 base from V and 1 base from J, leaving 11 bases between. This CDR3 comprises 15 residues. In DNA, the CDR3 is TGTGCCAGCAGCGTATCAGGGCAGGGGAACACTGAAGCTTTCTTT. Translated, it gives CASSVSGQGNTEAFF.

J is TRBJ2-2 and V is TRBV10-3, with D tentatively TRBD2 (6 bases). V gave up 8 bases and J gave up 0 bases, with 13 bases separating them. The CDR3 is made up of 15 amino acids. The germline V gene has CDR1 ENHRY and CDR2 SYGVKD. The CDR3 DNA sequence: TGTGCCATCGATAGCGGACGCACGAACACCGGGGAGCTGTTTTTT. Encoded protein: CAIDSGRTNTGELFF.

The chain has TRBV2 and TRBJ2-3, with TRBD2 matching 8 bases. The V and J ends lost 4 bases and 6 bases, in that order; junction bases with no gene match: 12. Germline loops: CDR1 SNHLY, CDR2 FYNNEI. This CDR3 spans 16 amino acids. As DNA, the CDR3 is TGTGCCAGCAGTGGGGCTCGGCGGGGGGCCCCCGATACGCAGTATTTT. It is translated as CASSGARRGAPDTQYF.

J is TRBJ1-1 and V is TRBV2; D gene ambiguous. The V and J ends lost 5 bases and 2 bases respectively, with 9 bases between them. The germline CDR1 and CDR2 sequences are SNHLY and FYNNEI. The CDR3 consists of 13 residues. The CDR3 here is CASSRLKNTEAFF. The CDR3 DNA is TGTGCCAGCAGTCGGTTAAAAAACACTGAAGCTTTCTTT.

This clone has only one observation. The chain joins TRBV7-8 to TRBJ1-1; 8 bases are shared with TRBD1. J lost 8 bases, V lost 5 bases, and 4 bases had no gene match. Germline CDR1 reads SGHVS; CDR2 reads FQNEAQ. This CDR3 spans 12 amino acids. DNA for the CDR3: TGTGCCAGCAGCCGACAGGGGCGGGAAGCTTTCTTT. Translating gives CASSRQGREAFF.

In its sample, this clone was seen a few times. The chain is built from TRBV15 and TRBJ2-7; the D gene could be TRBD1 or TRBD2 (6 bases each). This CDR3 has 15 residues. Germline assignment: CDR1 LNHNV and CDR2 YYDKDF (reference sequence). V was trimmed by 5 bases and J by 5 bases, leaving 19 bases between them. The CDR3 nucleotides are TGTGCCACCAGCTATTCTGGGGGGCGAGTGGACGAGCAGTACTTC. It yields the protein CATSYSGGRVDEQYF.

The chain is built from TRBV19 and TRBJ1-1; D perhaps matches TRBD1 (5 bases). The ends were cut back, 3 bases at V and 1 base at J, with 24 bases in the middle. Germline V gives CDR1 LNHDA, CDR2 SQIVND (reference sequence). CDR3 size: 19 residues. The CDR3 loop is CASSMRRQRGPDPNTEAFF. The CDR3 DNA reads as TGTGCCAGTAGTATGAGGCGGCAGAGGGGCCCCGATCCGAACACTGAAGCTTTCTTT.

The chain has TRBV19 and TRBJ1-2; no reliable D call. There are 12 residues in the CDR3. CDR1 is LNHDA, CDR2 SQIVND, per germline (reference sequence). V lost 3 bases to trimming and J lost 7 bases, with 9 bases between them. CDR3 nucleotides: TGTGCCAGTAGTATTAGTCGACTTGGCTACACCTTC. This translates into CASSISRLGYTF.

The chain has TRBV6-6 and TRBJ1-1; unclear D gene. From germline, CDR1 is MNHNY and CDR2 SVGAGI (reference sequence). V lost 0 bases to trimming and J lost 2 bases, with 10 bases between them. The CDR3 length is 15 residues. CDR3 sequence reads: CASSYSGKINTEAFF. DNA of the CDR3: TGTGCCAGCAGTTACTCGGGCAAAATAAACACTGAAGCTTTCTTT.

V and J are TRBV5-1 and TRBJ2-5, with a possible D match to TRBD1 (5 bases). CDR1 SGHRS and CDR2 YFSETQ come from the germline V gene. The CDR3 totals 13 residues. Trimming cost V 4 bases and J 1 base, with 8 bases left between them. DNA of the CDR3: TGCGCCAGCAGCCTGGACATCCAAGAGACCCAGTACTTC. It specifies CASSLDIQETQYF.

This clone occurred once. The J gene is TRBJ1-6, the V gene TRBV6-2 or TRBV6-3; 7 positions agree with TRBD1. Germline-derived CDR1 and CDR2 are MNHEY and SVGEGT. V shed 0 bases and J 0 bases; nucleotides not matched to a gene: 5. The CDR3 is made up of 18 amino acids. CDR3 loop: CASSYSMGQSSYNSPLHF. The CDR3 nucleotides are TGTGCCAGCAGTTACTCGATGGGACAGAGCTCCTATAATTCACCCCTCCACTTT.

This clone was picked up a small number of times. The rearrangement links TRBV20-1 to TRBJ2-3; 10 bases fit TRBD2. The trim removed 3 bases at V and 0 bases at J, leaving 12 bases unmatched. The CDR3 loop spans 18 amino acids. Germline CDR1 is DFQATT and CDR2 is SNEGSKA (reference sequence). CDR3 sequence reads: CSASEGRLAGASTDTQYF. The CDR3 DNA reads TGCAGTGCTAGTGAGGGGCGGCTAGCGGGGGCTAGCACAGATACGCAGTATTTT.

Concerning this clone: One junction end disagrees with the germline gene, perhaps due to a read error. The rearrangement joins TRBV7-7 to TRBJ2-5; 9 bases agree with TRBD2. Germline CDR1 and CDR2: SSHAT and FNYEAQ (reference sequence). This CDR3 is 15 amino acids long. In DNA form, the CDR3 reads TGTGCTAGCAGCTCTCTAGCGGGACGTATGGAGACCCAGTACTTC. It encodes CASSSLAGRMETQYF.

V gene TRBV19 combines with J gene TRBJ1-1; perhaps TRBD1 as D (5 bases). From germline, CDR1 is LNHDA and CDR2 SQIVND (reference sequence). The CDR3 spans 15 residues. Trimming took off 7 bases at V and 7 bases at J, with 22 bases between the two ends. CDR3 DNA sequence: TGTGCCAGTAAGCCAAAGCCGAACCGGGACTTTGAAGCTTTCTTT. It codes for CASKPKPNRDFEAFF.

The chain combines TRBV2 with TRBJ2-7, with D possibly TRBD1 on 6 matching bases. V was clipped by 1 base and J by 8 bases, with 12 bases between them. The CDR3 length is 13 residues. Germline CDR1 reads SNHLY; CDR2 reads FYNNEI. The CDR3 spells CASSEDRENQQYF. The DNA for the CDR3 is TGTGCCAGCAGTGAAGACAGGGAAAACCAGCAGTACTTC.

This chain joins TRBV19 and TRBJ1-3; 7 bases match TRBD1. This CDR3 is built from 16 residues. V shed 3 bases and J 2 bases; nucleotides not matched to a gene: 7. The germline CDR1 and CDR2 sequences are LNHDA and SQIVND (reference sequence). The CDR3 DNA follows: TGTGCCAGTAGTATCATTAGGCAGGGGGCTGGAAACACCATATATTTT. This codes for CASSIIRQGAGNTIYF.

This sequence joins TRBV28 and TRBJ1-1; the match to TRBD1 covers 8 bases. The CDR3 runs to 13 residues. Germline CDR1 reads MDHEN; CDR2 reads SYDVKM. With 4 bases clipped from V and 4 bases from J, the junction kept 2 bases outside the gene matches. The CDR3 region has the DNA TGTGCCAGCAGTTCAGGGGGCTTCACTGAAGCTTTCTTT. Encoded protein: CASSSGGFTEAFF.

This sequence joins TRBV2 and TRBJ1-2, with D possibly being TRBD1 (6 bases). This CDR3 is 13 amino acids long. CDR1 is SNHLY, CDR2 FYNNEI, per germline. The germline V and J ends were trimmed by 4 bases and 5 bases, with 11 bases remaining between them. The chain's CDR3 is CASSGTDRYGYTF. CDR3 DNA sequence: TGTGCCAGCAGTGGGACAGATCGGTATGGCTACACCTTC.

The CDR3, as DNA: TGTGCCAGCAGCTTTTCACCGGGACAGGGGGACTATGGCTACACCTTC. Its protein product is CASSFSPGQGDYGYTF. The chain uses TRBV7-2 and TRBJ1-2, with 11 bases aligning to TRBD1. This CDR3 is 16 amino acids long. The J segment lost 3 bases and the V segment lost 3 bases, leaving 6 bases of the junction unmatched. Looked up from germline, CDR1 is SGHTA and CDR2 is FQGNSA. Based on the CDR3 plus reference TRBV7-2 and TRBJ1-2, the full variable domain is GAGVSQSPSNKVTEKGKDVELRCDPISGHTALYWYRQSLGQGLEFLIYFQGNSAPDKSGLPSDRFSAERTGGSVSTLTIQRTQQEDSAVYLCASSFSPGQGDYGYTFGSGTRLTVV.

The rearrangement uses TRBV7-8 and TRBJ1-2; TRBD1 matches at 9 bases. This CDR3 contains 17 residues. V lost 0 bases to trimming and J lost 2 bases; unmatched junction nucleotides: 7. The germline V gene encodes CDR1 SGHVS and CDR2 FQNEAQ. The CDR3 DNA reads TGTGCCAGCAGCTTAGCAACCGCCGGGACAGGGAACTATGGCTACACCTTC. As protein: CASSLATAGTGNYGYTF.

The V and J genes are TRBV5-6 and TRBJ1-2, with 10 bases that match TRBD1. The V and J ends lost 3 bases and 9 bases, in that order; junction bases with no gene match: 2. The germline V gene encodes CDR1 SGHDT and CDR2 YYEEEE. This CDR3 is 12 amino acids long. The CDR3 DNA follows: TGTGCCAGCAGCTCGGGACAGGGGAGCTACACCTTC. Its translation is CASSSGQGSYTF.